A selection of T cell receptor beta chains follows, all from one sample in a study of T cell changes during pregnancy in multiple sclerosis. Clones were sequenced by immunoSEQ multiplex PCR, and TCRdb holds only the in-frame ones, with some missing. The table includes 50,000 to 60,000 clones, around 90% detected once. Material: peripheral blood, obtained after pregnancy. These receptor sequences come from a female donor in good health, enrolled as a control in a pregnancy study. Each CDR3 is given with its conserved first and last residue. A D gene is named only where the DNA matches it firmly. Some rows mark clone size as missing; the rest say once, few, many or name a class of expanded clone.

j_call clone_size cdr3_length v_call d_call cdr3_aa cdr3_nt
TRBJ2-5 NA 14 TRBV7-3 TRBD1 CASSPGQGTETQYF TGTGCCAGCAGCCCTGGACAGGGAACAGAGACCCAGTACTTC
TRBJ2-7 NA 17 TRBV7-9 TRBD1 CASSSDRGRASSYEQYF TGTGCCAGCAGCTCCGACAGGGGGCGAGCTAGCTCCTACGAGCAGTACTTC
TRBJ2-5 NA 16 TRBV6-1 TRBD1 CASSEEGTGVQETQYF TGTGCCAGCAGTGAAGAGGGGACAGGGGTACAAGAGACCCAGTACTTC
TRBJ2-1 NA 16 TRBV7-8 TRBD2 CASSQGVAGLNNEQFF TGTGCCAGCAGCCAAGGGGTAGCGGGGTTAAACAATGAGCAGTTCTTC
TRBJ2-2 NA 15 TRBV11-3 TRBD1 CASSPGGQGIGELFF TGTGCCAGCAGCCCAGGGGGACAGGGGATCGGGGAGCTGTTTTTT
TRBJ1-5 NA 16 TRBV4-1 NA CASSQGTGQGNQPQHF TGCGCCAGCAGCCAAGGAACAGGGCAGGGGAATCAGCCCCAGCATTTT
TRBJ1-2 NA 12 TRBV6-9 NA CASSHRAYGYTF TGTGCCAGCAGTCACAGGGCCTATGGCTACACCTTC
TRBJ2-3 NA 14 TRBV2 TRBD2 CASRLAGSTDTQYF TGTGCCAGCAGGTTAGCGGGAAGCACAGATACGCAGTATTTT
TRBJ2-7 NA 14 TRBV27 NA CASSSRQSHYEQYF TGTGCCAGCAGTTCCCGACAGTCCCACTACGAGCAGTACTTC
TRBJ2-7 NA 14 TRBV28 TRBD2 CASTETSGSYEQYF TGTGCCAGCACGGAAACTAGCGGGAGCTACGAGCAGTACTTC
TRBJ1-1 NA 12 TRBV5-4 TRBD1 CATEGAHPEAFF TGTGCCACCGAGGGGGCGCACCCTGAAGCTTTCTTT
TRBJ1-5 once 16 TRBV2 TRBD1 CASKDRGGTSHQPQHF TGTGCCAGCAAGGACAGGGGTGGCACTTCCCATCAGCCCCAGCATTTT
TRBJ1-2 few 14 TRBV5-4 TRBD1 CASSSTGGADGYTF TGTGCCAGCAGCTCTACAGGGGGCGCCGATGGCTACACCTTC
TRBJ2-3 NA 15 TRBV7-9 TRBD1 CASSATGGRTDTQYF TGTGCCAGCAGCGCGACAGGGGGCCGGACAGATACGCAGTATTTT
TRBJ1-1 NA 14 TRBV27 TRBD1 CASSLTGENTEAFF TGTGCCAGCAGTTTGACAGGGGAAAACACTGAAGCTTTCTTT
TRBJ1-2 NA 14 TRBV7-2 NA CASSLDPGKYGYTF TGTGCCAGCAGCTTAGACCCAGGGAAGTATGGCTACACCTTC
TRBJ2-5 NA 17 TRBV27 NA CASSLSAPGGVGETQYF TGTGCCAGCAGTTTATCCGCCCCCGGGGGAGTCGGAGAGACCCAGTACTTC
TRBJ2-1 NA 17 TRBV9 NA CASSVAGATSSYNEQFF TGTGCCAGCAGCGTGGCGGGGGCTACAAGCTCCTACAATGAGCAGTTCTTC
TRBJ2-3 NA 15 TRBV7-9 TRBD2 CASSLSGRVTDTQYF TGTGCCAGCAGCTTAAGCGGGAGGGTAACAGATACGCAGTATTTT
TRBJ2-3 NA 14 TRBV9 NA CASSVRWDSDTQYF TGTGCCAGCAGCGTAAGGTGGGACTCGGATACGCAGTATTTT
TRBJ1-2 NA 13 TRBV2 TRBD1 CATRDRVNYGYTF TGTGCCACCCGGGACAGGGTTAACTATGGCTACACCTTC
TRBJ2-2 NA 16 TRBV9 TRBD2 CASSVGGAGEDGELFF TGTGCCAGCAGCGTAGGAGGAGCGGGAGAAGACGGGGAGCTGTTTTTT
TRBJ1-6 NA 17 TRBV5-1 TRBD1 CASSPRGALGSGSPLHF TGCGCCAGCAGCCCCAGGGGGGCCCTGGGGAGTGGTTCACCCCTCCACTTT
TRBJ2-3 NA 18 TRBV5-6 TRBD2 CASSLFSGSRGYTDTQYF TGTGCCAGCAGCTTGTTTAGCGGGAGTCGTGGGTACACAGATACGCAGTATTTT
TRBJ1-1 NA 13 TRBV18 NA CASSPGQNTEAFF TGTGCCAGCTCACCGGGGCAGAACACTGAAGCTTTCTTT
TRBJ1-6 few 16 TRBV7-2 TRBD1 CASSQNGGQLNSPLHF TGTGCCAGCAGCCAAAATGGGGGACAGCTTAATTCACCCCTCCACTTT
TRBJ2-3 NA 18 TRBV28 TRBD1 CATTYAGTGGFGTDTQYF TGTGCCACCACTTACGCTGGGACAGGGGGGTTCGGCACAGATACGCAGTATTTT
TRBJ2-6 NA 16 TRBV7-9 TRBD1 CGVGTGLQAGANVLTF TGTGGGGTAGGGACAGGACTGCAGGCTGGGGCCAACGTCCTGACTTTC
TRBJ1-3 once 15 TRBV10-3 NA CAIRPTKGPGNTIYF TGTGCCATCAGGCCGACGAAGGGGCCTGGAAACACCATATATTTT
TRBJ1-5 NA 18 TRBV19 NA CASSLTGIRRGSNQPQHF TGTGCCAGTAGCCTAACAGGGATCAGGAGAGGAAGCAATCAGCCCCAGCATTTT
TRBJ2-7 once 16 TRBV5-4 TRBD2 CASSLGGSGRADEQYF TGTGCCAGCAGCTTGGGGGGTAGCGGGAGGGCTGACGAGCAGTACTTC